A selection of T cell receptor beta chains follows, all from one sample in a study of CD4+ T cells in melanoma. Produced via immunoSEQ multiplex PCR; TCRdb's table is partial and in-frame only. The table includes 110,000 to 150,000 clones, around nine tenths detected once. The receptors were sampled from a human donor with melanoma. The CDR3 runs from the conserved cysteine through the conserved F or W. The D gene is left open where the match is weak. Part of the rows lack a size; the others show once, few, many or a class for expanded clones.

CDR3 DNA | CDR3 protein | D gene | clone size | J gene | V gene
TGTGCCAGCAGCTTGGACACAGGGTCGGAGACCCAGTACTTC | CASSLDTGSETQYF | . | . | TRBJ2-5 | TRBV5-4
TGCAGCGTTGCCGGGACTAGCGGTGGCACAGATACGCAGTATTTT | CSVAGTSGGTDTQYF | TRBD2 | . | TRBJ2-3 | TRBV29-1
TGCGCCAGCAGCTTGGGGCAGAAGTCGGATGGCTACACCTTC | CASSLGQKSDGYTF | . | . | TRBJ1-2 | TRBV5-1
TGTGCCAGCACAGAGAACAGGGGATTGTGGACTGAAGCTTTCTTT | CASTENRGLWTEAFF | TRBD1 | once | TRBJ1-1 | TRBV6-5
TGTGCCAGCAGCCCCCCCGAGCCCACAGATACGCAGTATTTT | CASSPPEPTDTQYF | . | once | TRBJ2-3 | TRBV7-2
TGTGCCAGCAGCCAAGACGGGGACTCCATGAACACTGAAGCTTTCTTT | CASSQDGDSMNTEAFF | . | once | TRBJ1-1 | TRBV4-2
TGTGCCAGCCCCGGGGACAGTCAACAAGAGACCCAGTACTTC | CASPGDSQQETQYF | TRBD1 | . | TRBJ2-5 | TRBV7-2
TGTGCCAGCAGCTTGGGACAGTTAGTCTCTGGAAACACCATATATTTT | CASSLGQLVSGNTIYF | TRBD1 | . | TRBJ1-3 | TRBV7-2
TGTGCCAGCAGCTTAGACCCAGAACGGACGCAGTATTTT | CASSLDPERTQYF | . | . | TRBJ2-3 | TRBV11-3
TGTGCCAGCAGCTCCTCGACAGGGATGCTAGCTGAGCAGTACTTC | CASSSSTGMLAEQYF | TRBD1 | . | TRBJ2-7 | TRBV9
TGTGCCAGCAGCTTAGAGGTGCGGGGGTACAATGAGCAGTTCTTC | CASSLEVRGYNEQFF | TRBD2 | . | TRBJ2-1 | TRBV7-9
TGTGCCAGCAGCTTGGCCTTAACCACCGGGGAGCTGTTTTTT | CASSLALTTGELFF | . | . | TRBJ2-2 | TRBV7-9
TGTGCCAGCAGTAAAGGGGAGGGCGCCGTTAACTATGGCTACACCTTC | CASSKGEGAVNYGYTF | . | few | TRBJ1-2 | TRBV7-9
TGTGCCAGTAGGCCTAGCGGGGGCCCAGGCGGGGAGCTGTTTTTT | CASRPSGGPGGELFF | TRBD2 | . | TRBJ2-2 | TRBV19
TGTGCCAGCAGCTTACGGCCGGGGGGGAGGTATGAGCAGTTCTTC | CASSLRPGGRYEQFF | TRBD2 | . | TRBJ2-1 | TRBV7-2
TGTGCCAGCAGTGAGACAGGGGGGGGTACTGAAGCTTTCTTT | CASSETGGGTEAFF | TRBD1 | . | TRBJ1-1 | TRBV6-1
TGTGCCAGCAGCTTAGGTCAGGTCGGATACACTGAAGCTTTCTTT | CASSLGQVGYTEAFF | . | . | TRBJ1-1 | TRBV7-2
TGTGCCAGCTCACCCAAAACCCGGGGGGATACGCAGTATTTT | CASSPKTRGDTQYF | . | . | TRBJ2-3 | TRBV18
TGTGCCAGCAGCCCCGCGACAGGGCCAGATACGCAGTATTTT | CASSPATGPDTQYF | TRBD1 | . | TRBJ2-3 | TRBV7-7
TGTGCCAGCAGCTTACTTAAGGGACAGAATCAGCCCCAGCATTTT | CASSLLKGQNQPQHF | TRBD1 | once | TRBJ1-5 | TRBV11-2
TGTGCCAGCAGTGAACGAGGGGGTGCTTTCTTT | CASSERGGAFF | . | . | TRBJ1-1 | TRBV6-1
TGTGCCACCGGACAGGGCTGGGTGACCTACGAGCAGTACTTC | CATGQGWVTYEQYF | TRBD1 | . | TRBJ2-7 | TRBV7-9
TGCGCCAGCAGCTTGTCCGGGACAGGGAAAAACCCCTATGGCTACACCTTC | CASSLSGTGKNPYGYTF | TRBD1 | once | TRBJ1-2 | TRBV5-1
TGTGCCAGCAGATCAGGGGGGGACACAGATACGCAGTATTTT | CASRSGGDTDTQYF | . | . | TRBJ2-3 | TRBV6-4
TGTGCCAGCAGCGAGGCATCAGGGGCTGGCTACACCTTC | CASSEASGAGYTF | . | . | TRBJ1-2 | TRBV9
TGTGCCTGGATAATGGCGGGACAGGCGAAAGCTTTCTTT | CAWIMAGQAKAFF | TRBD1 | . | TRBJ1-1 | TRBV30
TGTGCCAGTAGTATAGGGACAGACGGCCAGCCCCAGCATTTT | CASSIGTDGQPQHF | . | . | TRBJ1-5 | TRBV19
TGTGCCAGCAGCTTTAGGGGTCCTGAACAGGGCACTGAAGCTTTCTTT | CASSFRGPEQGTEAFF | . | . | TRBJ1-1 | TRBV5-5
TGTGCCAGCAGCGGATACAGGGATCAGCCCCAGCATTTT | CASSGYRDQPQHF | . | . | TRBJ1-5 | TRBV7-6
TGTGCCAGCAGCTTAAATGCCGAATGGCCTAGCAATCAGCCCCAGCATTTT | CASSLNAEWPSNQPQHF | . | . | TRBJ1-5 | TRBV7-8
TGTGCCAGCAGCCAGAGGGGCCAAGGCAATCAGCCCCAGCATTTT | CASSQRGQGNQPQHF | . | . | TRBJ1-5 | TRBV5-8
TGTGCCATCTCCCTAGCGGGGGACCTCCAAGAGACCCAGTACTTC | CAISLAGDLQETQYF | TRBD2 | once | TRBJ2-5 | TRBV10-3
TGCGCCAGCAGTTTACCCGGTGGTCCCTACGAGCAGTACTTC | CASSLPGGPYEQYF | . | . | TRBJ2-7 | TRBV5-1
TGCAGTCCAAGAAAGGGGGGAAACACCATATATTTT | CSPRKGGNTIYF | . | . | TRBJ1-3 | TRBV29-1
TGCGCCAGCAGTTGGGGACAGGGCAACACCGGGGAGCTGTTTTTT | CASSWGQGNTGELFF | TRBD1 | . | TRBJ2-2 | TRBV10-1
TGCAGCGTTGCACTACAAGGCTACACTGAAGCTTTCTTT | CSVALQGYTEAFF | . | . | TRBJ1-1 | TRBV29-1
TGTGCCAGCTCACCCGGGCCAATAGATACGCAGTATTTT | CASSPGPIDTQYF | . | . | TRBJ2-3 | TRBV18
TGCAGCGTCCGATTATCACAGGGGTATGTGACCCAGTACTTC | CSVRLSQGYVTQYF | TRBD1 | few | TRBJ2-5 | TRBV29-1
TGTGCCAGCAGCCCCACCGCAGGGGCCAAAAACATTCAGTACTTC | CASSPTAGAKNIQYF | . | . | TRBJ2-4 | TRBV11-2
TGTGCCAGCTCCGCGACAGGGAGCGGTGAAAAACTGTTTTTT | CASSATGSGEKLFF | TRBD1 | . | TRBJ1-4 | TRBV6-5
TGTGCCAGCAATCTGGCTCAGGGACAGGGATTTGGCTACACCTTC | CASNLAQGQGFGYTF | TRBD1 | . | TRBJ1-2 | TRBV6-1
TGCGCCAGCAGCCTCGGGACAGGGGACAACACCGGGGAGCTGTTTTTT | CASSLGTGDNTGELFF | TRBD1 | once | TRBJ2-2 | TRBV5-1
TGTGCCAGCAGCGTCTCCCGGGGCGCGACTGAAGCTTTCTTT | CASSVSRGATEAFF | . | . | TRBJ1-1 | TRBV7-6
TGTGCCAGTCGCTGGAGCGGGGATACGCAGTATTTT | CASRWSGDTQYF | . | . | TRBJ2-3 | TRBV28
TGCGCCAGCAGCCCCTCTCCCATCTATGGCTACACCTTC | CASSPSPIYGYTF | . | . | TRBJ1-2 | TRBV5-1
TGTGCCAGCAGCTTAACCGGAGTCAACTACAATGAGCAGTTCTTC | CASSLTGVNYNEQFF | . | . | TRBJ2-1 | TRBV7-3
TGTGCCAGCAGTTTAAAGGGGGCCTATGGCTACACCTTC | CASSLKGAYGYTF | TRBD1 | . | TRBJ1-2 | TRBV27
TGCGCCAGCAGCCCGGGACAGGGTTGGTCGTTC | CASSPGQGWSF | TRBD1 | . | TRBJ1-2 | TRBV5-1
TGTGCCAGCAGACAGGGTGGCGTCAACAATGAGCAGTTCTTC | CASRQGGVNNEQFF | . | . | TRBJ2-1 | TRBV27